Here is one T cell receptor beta chain with its context. The data are from a study of T cell repertoires in cytomegalovirus infection. Study details: From public TCR beta signatures came an indication of both CMV infection and matching HLA type.

CDR1 and CDR2 (germline): SGHDT, YYEEEE. Trimming removed 2 bases from V and 0 bases from J, with 14 bases in between. The CDR3 is made up of 16 amino acids. TCRdb analysed the reads with MiXCR anew, one entry per CDR3 protein. This sample has about 400,000 distinct CDR3 sequences; roughly 18% occur once, and the top ten carry under 9%. V and J are TRBV5-6 and TRBJ1-1; maybe TRBD1 (5 bases). The sample consisted of PBMCs. The sequence was obtained from a human donor in good health (CMV status not recorded). Some clones in this sample may be carry-over from other donors' samples. The CDR3 protein is CASSFGHPPMNTEAFF. In DNA, the CDR3 is TGTGCCAGCAGCTTCGGACATCCTCCCATGAACACTGAAGCTTTCTTT.